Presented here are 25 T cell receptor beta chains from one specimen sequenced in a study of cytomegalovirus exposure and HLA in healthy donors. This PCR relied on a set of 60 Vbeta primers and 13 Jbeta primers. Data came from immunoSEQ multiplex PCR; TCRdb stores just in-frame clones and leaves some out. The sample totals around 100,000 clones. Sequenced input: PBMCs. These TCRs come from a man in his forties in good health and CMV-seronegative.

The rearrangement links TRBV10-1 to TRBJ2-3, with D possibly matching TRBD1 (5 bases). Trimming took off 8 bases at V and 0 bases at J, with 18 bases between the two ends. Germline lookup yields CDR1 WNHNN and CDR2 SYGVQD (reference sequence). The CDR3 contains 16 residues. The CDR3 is CASSFQAGRSTDTQYF. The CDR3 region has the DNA TGCGCCAGCTCATTTCAAGCAGGGCGAAGCACAGATACGCAGTATTTT.

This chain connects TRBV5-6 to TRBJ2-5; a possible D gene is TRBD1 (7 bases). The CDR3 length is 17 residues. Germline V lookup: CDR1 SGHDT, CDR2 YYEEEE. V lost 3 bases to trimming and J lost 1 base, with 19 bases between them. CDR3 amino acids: CASSWGGTWDSQETQYF. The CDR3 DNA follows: TGTGCCAGCAGCTGGGGCGGGACCTGGGACAGCCAAGAGACCCAGTACTTC.

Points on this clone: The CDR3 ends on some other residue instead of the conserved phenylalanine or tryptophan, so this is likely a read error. CDR3 DNA sequence: TGTGCCGGCAGGGTATCCTACGAGCAGTACCTC. This translates into CAGRVSYEQYL. This chain uses TRBV30 with TRBJ2-7, with TRBD1 as a possible D gene (5 bases). The CDR3 is 11 residues long. Deletions cut 8 bases from V and 1 base from J, with 9 bases between. Germline-derived CDR1 and CDR2 are GTSNPN and SVGIG (reference sequence).

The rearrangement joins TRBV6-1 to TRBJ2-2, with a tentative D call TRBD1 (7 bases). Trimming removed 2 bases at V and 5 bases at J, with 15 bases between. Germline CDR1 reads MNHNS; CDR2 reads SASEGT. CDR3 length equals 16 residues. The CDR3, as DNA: TGTGCCAGCAGTGAAAAGAGGGCAGGGGGGACCGGGGAGCTGTTTTTT. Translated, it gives CASSEKRAGGTGELFF.

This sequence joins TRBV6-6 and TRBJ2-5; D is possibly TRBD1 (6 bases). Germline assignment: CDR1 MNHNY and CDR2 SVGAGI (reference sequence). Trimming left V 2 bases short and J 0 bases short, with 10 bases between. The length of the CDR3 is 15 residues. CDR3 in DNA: TGTGCCAGCAGTTACGGGACAACCAACCAAGAGACCCAGTACTTC. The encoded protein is CASSYGTTNQETQYF.

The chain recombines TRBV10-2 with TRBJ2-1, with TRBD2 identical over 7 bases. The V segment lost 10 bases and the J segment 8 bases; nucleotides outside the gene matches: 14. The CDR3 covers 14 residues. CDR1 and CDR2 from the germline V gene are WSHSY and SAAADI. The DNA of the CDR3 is TGCGCCACTGCTGGGGGGAGGGCAATCGATGAGCAGTTCTTC. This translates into CATAGGRAIDEQFF.

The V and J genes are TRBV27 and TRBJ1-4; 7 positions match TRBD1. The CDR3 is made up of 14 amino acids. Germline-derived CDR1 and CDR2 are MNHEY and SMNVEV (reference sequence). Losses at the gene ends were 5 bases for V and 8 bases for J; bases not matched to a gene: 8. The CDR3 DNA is TGTGCCAGCAGTGCATACACAGGGGAGGAAAAACTGTTTTTT. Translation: CASSAYTGEEKLFF.

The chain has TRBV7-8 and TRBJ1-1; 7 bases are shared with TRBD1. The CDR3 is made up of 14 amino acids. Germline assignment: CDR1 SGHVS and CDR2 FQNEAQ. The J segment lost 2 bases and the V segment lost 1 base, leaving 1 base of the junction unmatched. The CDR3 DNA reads TGTGCCAGCAGCTTAGGGGACAGTAACACTGAAGCTTTCTTT. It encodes CASSLGDSNTEAFF.

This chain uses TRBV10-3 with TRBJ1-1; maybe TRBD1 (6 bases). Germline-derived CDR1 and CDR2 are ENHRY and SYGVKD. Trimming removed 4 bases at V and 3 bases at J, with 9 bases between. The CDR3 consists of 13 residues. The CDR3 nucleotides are TGTGCCATCAGTGTGGCAGGGGACACTGAAGCTTTCTTT. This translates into CAISVAGDTEAFF.

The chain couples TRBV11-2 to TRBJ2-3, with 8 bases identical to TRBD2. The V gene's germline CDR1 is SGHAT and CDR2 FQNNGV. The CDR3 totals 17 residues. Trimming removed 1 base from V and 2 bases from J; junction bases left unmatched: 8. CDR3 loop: CASSLVLASGHTDTQYF. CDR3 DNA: TGTGCCAGCAGCTTAGTGTTGGCTAGCGGGCACACAGATACGCAGTATTTT.

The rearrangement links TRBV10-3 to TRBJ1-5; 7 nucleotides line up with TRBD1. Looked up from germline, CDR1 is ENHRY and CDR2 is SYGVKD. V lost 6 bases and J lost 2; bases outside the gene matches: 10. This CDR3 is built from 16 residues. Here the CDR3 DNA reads TGTGCCATCAGCGCAACAGGGGTGGGTGGCAATCAGCCCCAGCATTTT. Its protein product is CAISATGVGGNQPQHF.

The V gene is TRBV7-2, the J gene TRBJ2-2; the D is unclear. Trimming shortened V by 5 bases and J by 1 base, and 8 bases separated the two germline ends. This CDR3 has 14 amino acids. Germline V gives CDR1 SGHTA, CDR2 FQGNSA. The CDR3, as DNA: TGTGCCAGCAGCCCGACACAGAACACCGGGGAGCTGTTTTTT. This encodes CASSPTQNTGELFF. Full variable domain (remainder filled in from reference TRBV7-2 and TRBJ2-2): GAGVSQSPSNKVTEKGKDVELRCDPISGHTALYWYRQSLGQGLEFLIYFQGNSAPDKSGLPSDRFSAERTGGSVSTLTIQRTQQEDSAVYLCASSPTQNTGELFFGEGSRLTVL.

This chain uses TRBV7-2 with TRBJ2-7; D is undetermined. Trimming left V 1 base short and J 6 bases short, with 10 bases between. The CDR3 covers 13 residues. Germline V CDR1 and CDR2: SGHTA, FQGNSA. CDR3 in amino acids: CASSLVTVGEQYF. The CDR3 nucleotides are TGTGCCAGCAGCTTAGTGACTGTTGGCGAGCAGTACTTC.

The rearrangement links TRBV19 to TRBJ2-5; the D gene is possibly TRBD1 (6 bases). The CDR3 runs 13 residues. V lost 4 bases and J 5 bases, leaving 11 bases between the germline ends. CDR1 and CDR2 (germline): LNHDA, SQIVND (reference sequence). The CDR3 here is CASSKNRAETQYF. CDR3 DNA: TGTGCCAGTAGTAAGAACAGGGCTGAGACCCAGTACTTC.

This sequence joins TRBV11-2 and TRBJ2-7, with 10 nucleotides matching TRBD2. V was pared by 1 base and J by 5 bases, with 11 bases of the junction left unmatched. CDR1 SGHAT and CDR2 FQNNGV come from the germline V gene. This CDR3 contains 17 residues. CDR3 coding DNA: TGTGCCAGCAGCTTAGTACGAGCGGGAGGGCCGGGACACGAGCAGTACTTC. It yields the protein CASSLVRAGGPGHEQYF.

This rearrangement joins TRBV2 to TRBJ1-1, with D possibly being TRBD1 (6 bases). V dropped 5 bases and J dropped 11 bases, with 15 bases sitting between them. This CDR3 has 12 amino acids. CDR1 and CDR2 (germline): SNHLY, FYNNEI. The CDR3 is CASSPGGGRAFF. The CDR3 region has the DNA TGTGCCAGCAGTCCTGGGGGGGGGCGGGCTTTCTTT.

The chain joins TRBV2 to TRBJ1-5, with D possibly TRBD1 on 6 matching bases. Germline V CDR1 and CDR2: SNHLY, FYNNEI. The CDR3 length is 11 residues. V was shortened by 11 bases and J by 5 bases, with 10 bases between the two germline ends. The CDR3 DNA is TGTGCCGTAGGGGGAGATCAGCCCCAGCATTTT. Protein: CAVGGDQPQHF. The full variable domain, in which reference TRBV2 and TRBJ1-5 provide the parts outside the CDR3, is EPEVTQTPSHQVTQMGQEVILRCVPISNHLYFYWYRQILGQKVEFLVSFYNNEISEKSEIFDDQFSVERPDGSNFTLKIRSTKLEDSAMYFCAVGGDQPQHFGDGTRLSIL.

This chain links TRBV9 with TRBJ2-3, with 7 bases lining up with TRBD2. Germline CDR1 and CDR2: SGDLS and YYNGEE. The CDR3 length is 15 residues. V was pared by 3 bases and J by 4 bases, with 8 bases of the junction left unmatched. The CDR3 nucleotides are TGTGCCAGCAGCGAAAGCGGGGTGGATCCAGATACGCAGTATTTT. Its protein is CASSESGVDPDTQYF.

CDR3 bases: TGTGCCAGCAGCTTGACAGGACAGAGAGCTTACGAGCAGTACTTC. This codes for CASSLTGQRAYEQYF. The rearrangement joins TRBV5-6 to TRBJ2-5, with D tentatively TRBD1 (6 bases). With the DNA end fitting TRBJ2-7 better, the J assignment may be wrong. This CDR3 has 15 residues. Germline-derived CDR1 and CDR2 are SGHDT and YYEEEE.

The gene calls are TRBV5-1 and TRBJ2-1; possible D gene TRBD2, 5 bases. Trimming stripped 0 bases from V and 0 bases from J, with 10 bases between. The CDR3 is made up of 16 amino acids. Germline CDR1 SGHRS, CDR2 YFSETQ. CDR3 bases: TGCGCCAGCAGCTTGGAACCACTAGGCTCCTACAATGAGCAGTTCTTC. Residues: CASSLEPLGSYNEQFF. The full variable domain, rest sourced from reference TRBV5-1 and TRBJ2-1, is KAGVTQTPRYLIKTRGQQVTLSCSPISGHRSVSWYQQTPGQGLQFLFEYFSETQRNKGNFPGRFSGRQFSNSRSEMNVSTLELGDSALYLCASSLEPLGSYNEQFFGPGTRLTVL.

Written as DNA, the CDR3 is TGCAGCGTCCGACAGGGGGCAGACAATTCACCCCTCCACTTT. Protein sequence: CSVRQGADNSPLHF. The chain uses TRBV29-1 and TRBJ1-6, with 10 bases fitting TRBD1. Germline V gives CDR1 SQVTM, CDR2 ANQGSEA. V trimming: 6 bases; J trimming: 7 bases; junction bases outside the gene matches: 6. This CDR3 has 14 residues. The full variable domain, in which reference TRBV29-1 and TRBJ1-6 provide the parts outside the CDR3, is SAVISQKPSRDICQRGTSLTIQCQVDSQVTMMFWYRQQPGQSLTLIATANQGSEATYESGFVIDKFPISRPNLTFSTLTVSNMSPEDSSIYLCSVRQGADNSPLHFGNGTRLTVT.

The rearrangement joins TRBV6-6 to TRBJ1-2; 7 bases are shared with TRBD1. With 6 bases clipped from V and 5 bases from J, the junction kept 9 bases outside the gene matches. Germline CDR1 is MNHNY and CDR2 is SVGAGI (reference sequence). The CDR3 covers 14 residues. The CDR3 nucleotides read TGTGCCAGCAGCCGAGGACAGGCTACTTATGGCTACACCTTC. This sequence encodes CASSRGQATYGYTF.

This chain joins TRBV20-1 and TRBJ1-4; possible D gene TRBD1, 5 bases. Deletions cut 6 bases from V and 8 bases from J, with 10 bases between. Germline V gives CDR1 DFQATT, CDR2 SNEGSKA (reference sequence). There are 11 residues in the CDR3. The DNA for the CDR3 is TGCAGTGCAGCAGGGAGGGAAAAACTGTTTTTT. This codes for CSAAGREKLFF.

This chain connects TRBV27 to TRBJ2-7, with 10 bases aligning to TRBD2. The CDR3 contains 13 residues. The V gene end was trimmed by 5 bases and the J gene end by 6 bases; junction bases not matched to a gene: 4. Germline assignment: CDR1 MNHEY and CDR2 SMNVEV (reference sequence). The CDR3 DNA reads TGTGCCAGCAGTACTAGCGGGAAGGGCGAGCAGTACTTC. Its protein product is CASSTSGKGEQYF.

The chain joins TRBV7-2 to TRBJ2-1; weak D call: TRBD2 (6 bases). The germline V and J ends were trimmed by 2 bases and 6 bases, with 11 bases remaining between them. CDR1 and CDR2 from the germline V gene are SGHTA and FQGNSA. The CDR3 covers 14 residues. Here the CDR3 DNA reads TGTGCCAGCAGCTTATCTACGGGAGTCAATGAGCAGTTCTTC. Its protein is CASSLSTGVNEQFF.